Described below is a single T cell receptor (beta chain) sequence and its context. Its cognate antigen is unknown. This sample stems from a study of beta chain features in type 1 diabetes. At the level of the study: In age, gender and cell yields, patients were similar to healthy donors. Examination of sorted cells across all samples involved about 99 million cells. Whole-study results and caveats: Researchers cautioned that cDNA sequencing could over-represent cells with high TCR expression.

Isolated RNA was reverse transcribed in full, so expressed TCRB transcripts were sequenced. The protocol was immunoSEQ multiplex PCR, while the TCRdb copy is restricted to in-frame clones and leaves out a portion. The data contain 130,000 to 150,000 clones, around 51% of them singletons. The CDR3 totals 15 residues. J lost 6 bases, V lost 5 bases, and 10 bases had no gene match. CDR1 is SGHNT, CDR2 YYREEE, per germline (reference sequence). The receptor comes from a man younger than 35 in good health. Sequencing input: Tregs from blood. The chain joins TRBV5-4 to TRBJ1-4, with TRBD1 matching over 7 bases. The CDR3 is CASSFDRARDEKLFF. CDR3 in DNA: TGTGCCAGCAGTTTTGACAGGGCAAGGGATGAAAAACTGTTTTTT. Combining the CDR3 with reference TRBV5-4 and TRBJ1-4 gives the whole variable domain ETGVTQSPTHLIKTRGQQVTLRCSSQSGHNTVSWYQQALGQGPQFIFQYYREEENGRGNFPPRFSGLQFPNYSSELNVNALELDDSALYLCASSFDRARDEKLFFGSGTQLSVL.